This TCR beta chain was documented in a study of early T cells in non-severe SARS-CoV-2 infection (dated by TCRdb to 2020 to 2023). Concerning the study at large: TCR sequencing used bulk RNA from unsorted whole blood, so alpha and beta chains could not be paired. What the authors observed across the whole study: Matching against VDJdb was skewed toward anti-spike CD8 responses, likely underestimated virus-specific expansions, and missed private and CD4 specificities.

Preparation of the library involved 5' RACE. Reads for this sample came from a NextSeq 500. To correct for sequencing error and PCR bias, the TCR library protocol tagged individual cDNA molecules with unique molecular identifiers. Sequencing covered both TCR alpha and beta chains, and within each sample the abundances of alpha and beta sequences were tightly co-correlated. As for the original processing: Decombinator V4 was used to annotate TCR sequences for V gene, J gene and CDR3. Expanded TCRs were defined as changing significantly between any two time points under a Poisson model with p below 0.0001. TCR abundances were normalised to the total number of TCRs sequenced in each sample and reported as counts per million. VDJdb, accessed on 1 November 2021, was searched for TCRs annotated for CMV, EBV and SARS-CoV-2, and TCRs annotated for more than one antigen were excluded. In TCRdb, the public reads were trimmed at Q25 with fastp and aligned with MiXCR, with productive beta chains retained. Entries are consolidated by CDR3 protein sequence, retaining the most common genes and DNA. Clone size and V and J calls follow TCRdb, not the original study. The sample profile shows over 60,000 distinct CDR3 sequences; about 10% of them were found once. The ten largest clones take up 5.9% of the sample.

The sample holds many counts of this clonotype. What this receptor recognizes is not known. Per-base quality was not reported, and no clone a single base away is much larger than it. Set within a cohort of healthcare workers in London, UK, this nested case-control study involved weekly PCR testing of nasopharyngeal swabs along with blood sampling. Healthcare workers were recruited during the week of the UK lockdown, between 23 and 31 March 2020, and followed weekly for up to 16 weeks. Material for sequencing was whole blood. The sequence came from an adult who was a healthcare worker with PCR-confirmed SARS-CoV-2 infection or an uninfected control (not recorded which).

This receptor carries the CDR3 CASSRDGYYGYTF. The DNA sequence is TGTGCCAGCAGCCGTGACGGCTACTATGGCTACACCTTC. Recombination joined TRBV27 with TRBJ1-2; a confident D gene designation cannot be given. The germline V gene (reference sequence) provides CDR1 MNHEY and CDR2 SMNVEV. V and J are truncated by 6 bases and 3 bases respectively, leaving an intervening sequence of 11 bases. The CDR3 has 13 amino acids, counting the end cysteine and phenylalanine. Here the CDR3 DNA is all that survives: 39 bases in frame from base 1.